These 30 T cell receptor beta chains came from one sample sequenced in a study of CD8 T cells in ankylosing spondylitis. TCRdb reprocessed the 5' RACE reads via MiXCR and lists one record per CDR3 protein. Of some 250,000 distinct CDR3 sequences in the sample, roughly a quarter are singletons; the top ten hold 0.61%. The sample taken for sequencing was blood, either unsorted or a sorted T cell fraction (not recorded which). Receptors were obtained from a male donor with ankylosing spondylitis or in good health (not recorded which).

The chain joins TRBV20-1 to TRBJ2-1; unclear D gene. In germline, CDR1 is DFQATT, CDR2 SNEGSKA (reference sequence). The CDR3 sequence is 14 residues long. V dropped 0 bases and J dropped 1 base, with 7 bases sitting between them. Written as DNA, the CDR3 is TGCAGTGCTAGAGATTGGGCATCCTACAATGAGCAGTTCTTC. Translated, it gives CSARDWASYNEQFF.

This clonotype was found many times. J is TRBJ2-3 and V is TRBV20-1; D ambiguous. V was pared by 2 bases and J by 0 bases, with 3 bases between. Germline V lookup: CDR1 DFQATT, CDR2 SNEGSKA (reference sequence). This CDR3 is 12 amino acids long. The CDR3 protein is CSARTSTDTQYF. In DNA form, the CDR3 reads TGCAGTGCTAGAACTAGCACAGATACGCAGTATTTT.

This clonotype was detected many times. The V and J genes are TRBV5-1 and TRBJ2-1; the match to TRBD2 covers 11 bases. Germline assignment: CDR1 SGHRS and CDR2 YFSETQ. V lost 6 bases, J lost 0 bases, and 11 bases stayed unmatched. The length of the CDR3 is 18 residues. The CDR3 DNA is TGCGCCAGCAAGATATCATCGGGACTAGCGGACTCCTACAATGAGCAGTTCTTC. This sequence encodes CASKISSGLADSYNEQFF.

This clonotype was detected many times. The J gene is TRBJ2-1, the V gene TRBV11-2, with D possibly being TRBD2 (6 bases). CDR3 length equals 14 residues. CDR1 and CDR2 from the germline V gene are SGHAT and FQNNGV. Trimming shortened V by 1 base and J by 15 bases, and 19 bases separated the two germline ends. The CDR3 region has the DNA TGTGCCAGCAGCTTAGTAGTGGGCGGTGGCGGGACGTTCTTC. Amino acids: CASSLVVGGGGTFF.

There are a few counts of this clonotype. The chain joins TRBV20-1 to TRBJ2-2, with no clear D. This CDR3 has 12 amino acids. Trimming removed 2 bases at V and 9 bases at J, with 10 bases between. The germline V gene has CDR1 DFQATT and CDR2 SNEGSKA (reference sequence). In nucleotides, the CDR3 is TGCAGTGCTAGAAGGGAAATGTGGGAGCTGTTTTTT. Its translation is CSARREMWELFF.

This clonotype has at least ten counts. V usage is TRBV6-5 and J usage is TRBJ2-2, with 7 bases fitting TRBD2. Losses at the gene ends were 8 bases for V and 0 bases for J; bases not matched to a gene: 0. The CDR3 extends over 13 amino acids. Germline CDR1 MNHEY, CDR2 SVGAGI. CDR3 sequence (DNA): TGTGCCAGCGCGGGAGCGAACACCGGGGAGCTGTTTTTT. Translation: CASAGANTGELFF.

V gene TRBV22-1 combines with J gene TRBJ2-3; the table's D call of TRBD1 was not tested on the DNA. TRBV22-1 is described as a pseudogene. The CDR3 runs to 18 residues. The CDR3 coding sequence is TGTGCCTGCAGAAATCCCCTGGGACGGAGGGGACCTAGGGATACGCAGTATTTT. It is translated as CACRNPLGRRGPRDTQYF.

The rearrangement links TRBV6-1 to TRBJ2-7; 9 bases are a match to TRBD1. Germline CDR1 and CDR2: MNHNS and SASEGT. The CDR3 has 16 amino acids. After removal of 1 base from V and 8 bases from J, the junction contained 12 bases not matched to a gene. CDR3 amino acids: CASSEVWDRASVKQYF. The CDR3 region has the DNA TGTGCCAGCAGTGAAGTTTGGGACAGGGCTTCCGTGAAGCAGTACTTC.

This clonotype was detected only once. The chain employs TRBV20-1 and TRBJ2-3; D possibly corresponds to TRBD2 (6 bases). The ends were cut back, 3 bases at V and 7 bases at J, with 23 bases in the middle. The CDR3 contains 16 residues. Germline CDR1 reads DFQATT; CDR2 reads SNEGSKA (reference sequence). CDR3 sequence: CSASLLGLGGTNTQYF. The CDR3 DNA is TGCAGTGCTAGTTTGCTTGGTTTGGGGGGAACCAATACGCAGTATTTT.

This clonotype was counted ten times or more. The CDR3 protein is CSAESAGRYNEQFF. In nucleotides, the CDR3 is TGCAGTGCAGAATCAGCGGGCCGGTACAATGAGCAGTTCTTC. The chain couples TRBV20-1 to TRBJ2-1; possible D gene TRBD2, 6 bases. V lost 6 bases to trimming and J lost 4 bases, with 16 bases between them. This CDR3 spans 14 amino acids. The germline V gene encodes CDR1 DFQATT and CDR2 SNEGSKA (reference sequence).

This chain uses TRBV12-3 or TRBV12-4 with TRBJ2-1, with TRBD2 matching 10 bases. This CDR3 comprises 16 residues. V lost 1 base and J lost 12; bases outside the gene matches: 12. CDR3 sequence (DNA): TGTGCCAGCAGTTTAGAGGGGCTAGCGGGGGTATCGGGGCAGTTCTTC. The encoded protein is CASSLEGLAGVSGQFF.

This clonotype occurred many times. The chain uses TRBV3-1 and TRBJ1-5, with D hard to call. Trimming left V 5 bases short and J 0 bases short, with 8 bases between. The CDR3 extends over 14 amino acids. CDR1 and CDR2 (germline): LGHDT, YNNKEL (reference sequence). CDR3 amino acids: CASSYGVSNQPQHF. The DNA of the CDR3 is TGTGCCAGCAGCTACGGAGTTAGCAATCAGCCCCAGCATTTT.

V and J are TRBV23-1 and TRBJ2-1; tentatively, D is TRBD1 (5 bases). TRBV23-1 is an ORF; its function is uncertain. The CDR3 runs 18 residues. Trimming removed 3 bases at V and 5 bases at J, with 23 bases between. CDR3 residues: CASSHPTPKTASNNEQFF. CDR3 DNA sequence: TGCGCCAGCAGTCACCCTACTCCGAAGACAGCTAGTAACAATGAGCAGTTCTTC.

The chain couples TRBV30 to TRBJ2-1; maybe TRBD2 (6 bases). Per the germline V gene, CDR1 is GTSNPN and CDR2 is SVGIG (reference sequence). The CDR3 totals 16 residues. V lost 2 bases, J lost 9 bases, and 23 bases lay in between. CDR3 nucleotide sequence: TGTGCCTGGAGTTTTGCCGGGACTCGCCTCGGCGGTGAGCAGTTCTTC. Translated, it gives CAWSFAGTRLGGEQFF.

In its sample, this clonotype was seen many times. The chain has TRBV29-1 and TRBJ2-7, with 7 bases lining up with TRBD1. Germline V gives CDR1 SQVTM, CDR2 ANQGSEA. The V segment lost 7 bases and the J segment 5 bases; nucleotides outside the gene matches: 8. CDR3 size: 12 residues. CDR3 loop: CSALTGFDEQYF. CDR3 in DNA: TGCAGCGCCTTGACAGGGTTCGACGAGCAGTACTTC.

The V call is TRBV7-7, the J call TRBJ2-2, with D unresolved. Germline V CDR1 and CDR2: SSHAT, FNYEAQ (reference sequence). V lost 3 bases, J lost 1 base, and 6 bases lay in between. The CDR3 has 14 residues. CDR3 DNA: TGTGCCAGCAGCTTCCTAGAGAACACCGGGGAGCTGTTTTTT. It encodes CASSFLENTGELFF. Looking up the rest from reference TRBV7-7 and TRBJ2-2 gives the full variable domain: GAGVSQSPRYKVTKRGQDVTLRCDPISSHATLYWYQQALGQGPEFLTYFNYEAQPDKSGLPSDRFSAERPEGSISTLTIQRTEQRDSAMYRCASSFLENTGELFFGEGSRLTVL.

This clonotype was counted at least ten times. The chain has TRBV10-2 and TRBJ2-7, with D possibly being TRBD2 (6 bases). Germline V gives CDR1 WSHSY, CDR2 SAAADI. CDR3 size: 17 residues. With 8 bases removed from V and 0 bases from J, the gap between germline ends came to 23 bases. DNA for the CDR3: TGCGCCAGCTCACGGTCCACGGCGGGACCTGCCTCCTACGAGCAGTACTTC. Its protein product is CASSRSTAGPASYEQYF.

CDR3: CSASRGGLAGNEQFF. The CDR3 bases are TGCAGTGCTAGTAGGGGCGGACTAGCGGGCAATGAGCAGTTCTTC. The chain recombines TRBV20-1 with TRBJ2-1, with TRBD2 matching over 11 bases. V lost 3 bases, J lost 6 bases, and 7 bases stayed unmatched. There are 15 residues in the CDR3. From germline, CDR1 is DFQATT and CDR2 SNEGSKA (reference sequence).

This clonotype turned up a few times. The rearrangement uses TRBV6-1 and TRBJ2-5; 9 bases match TRBD2. Germline CDR1 is MNHNS and CDR2 is SASEGT. V shed 5 bases and J 5 bases; nucleotides not matched to a gene: 9. The CDR3 has 15 residues. In nucleotides, the CDR3 is TGTGCCAGCAGTAAGGGGCGGGGGGGCCTCGAGACCCAGTACTTC. Translated: CASSKGRGGLETQYF.

Ten or more counts support this clonotype. This chain links TRBV20-1 with TRBJ2-5, with TRBD1 as a possible D gene (5 bases). Trimming removed 1 base at V and 4 bases at J, with 10 bases between. The CDR3 consists of 13 residues. Germline V gene sequence: CDR1 DFQATT, CDR2 SNEGSKA (reference sequence). CDR3 protein: CSARGGSRETQYF. The CDR3 coding sequence is TGCAGTGCTAGAGGGGGCAGTAGAGAGACCCAGTACTTC.

The V and J genes are TRBV7-2 and TRBJ2-3; D uncertain. This CDR3 comprises 15 residues. Trimming cost V 1 base and J 4 bases, with 12 bases left between them. Germline V gene data show CDR1 as SGHTA and CDR2 as FQGNSA. CDR3 protein: CASSLGPDPADTQYF. Written as DNA, the CDR3 is TGTGCCAGCAGCTTAGGTCCGGACCCGGCAGATACGCAGTATTTT.

CDR3 DNA sequence: TGTGCCAGCAGACAAACAGGGATAGATACGCAGTATTTT. Residues: CASRQTGIDTQYF. J is TRBJ2-3 and V is TRBV12-3 or TRBV12-4; D perhaps matches TRBD1 (6 bases). This CDR3 is 13 amino acids long. V lost 6 bases and J lost 5, with 12 bases in between.

In this sample, this clonotype turned up many times. The chain carries TRBV7-2 and TRBJ1-5, with a tentative D call TRBD1 (5 bases). Germline loops: CDR1 SGHTA, CDR2 FQGNSA. V was cut by 5 bases and J by 10 bases, with 12 bases left in between. The CDR3 has 12 residues. The CDR3 nucleotides read TGTGCCAGCAGCACCCCAGGGTTACCCCAGCATTTT. As protein: CASSTPGLPQHF.

This chain uses TRBV3-1 with TRBJ1-3; D gene ambiguous. Germline loops: CDR1 LGHDT, CDR2 YNNKEL (reference sequence). The CDR3 has 17 amino acids. Trimming stripped 4 bases from V and 2 bases from J, with 18 bases between. CDR3 coding DNA: TGTGCCAGCAGCCCTTTGGATGGTGCAGGCCCTGGAAACACCATATATTTT. Its translation is CASSPLDGAGPGNTIYF. The full variable domain, completed using reference TRBV3-1 and TRBJ1-3, is DTAVSQTPKYLVTQMGNDKSIKCEQNLGHDTMYWYKQDSKKFLKIMFSYNNKELIINETVPNRFSPKSPDKAHLNLHINSLELGDSAVYFCASSPLDGAGPGNTIYFGEGSWLTVV.

This clonotype turned up a few times. The chain is built from TRBV20-1 and TRBJ2-7, with 7 bases matching TRBD1. The CDR3 contains 12 residues. Germline V gives CDR1 DFQATT, CDR2 SNEGSKA (reference sequence). Trimming cost V 5 bases and J 7 bases; bases outside gene matches: 8. The CDR3 DNA follows: TGCAGTGCTCTCACAGGGGTGGGTGAGCAGTACTTC. Encoded protein: CSALTGVGEQYF.

This clonotype was observed many times. The chain couples TRBV29-1 to TRBJ2-1; the match to TRBD1 covers 7 bases. CDR3 length: 13 amino acids. Trimming at V came to 3 bases and at J to 10 bases, leaving 9 bases not matched to a gene. The germline V gene encodes CDR1 SQVTM and CDR2 ANQGSEA. CDR3 sequence (DNA): TGCAGCGTTGACCTGGGACAGCCCTGGGAGCAGTTCTTC. Translation: CSVDLGQPWEQFF.

This clonotype has at least ten counts. V and J are TRBV13 and TRBJ2-7, with TRBD1 matching over 8 bases. This CDR3 contains 15 residues. Germline V CDR1 and CDR2: PRHDT, FYEKMQ (reference sequence). After removal of 0 bases from V and 5 bases from J, the junction contained 6 bases not matched to a gene. CDR3: CASSLGPTGVNEQYF. The CDR3 bases are TGTGCCAGCAGCTTAGGCCCGACAGGGGTCAACGAGCAGTACTTC. Filled out from reference TRBV13 and TRBJ2-7, the complete variable domain reads AAGVIQSPRHLIKEKRETATLKCYPIPRHDTVYWYQQGPGQDPQFLISFYEKMQSDKGSIPDRFSAQQFSDYHSELNMSSLELGDSALYFCASSLGPTGVNEQYFGPGTRLTVT.

The chain is built from TRBV28 and TRBJ2-1; D is possibly TRBD1 or TRBD2 (5 bases each). CDR3 length: 13 amino acids. The V gene's germline CDR1 is MDHEN and CDR2 SYDVKM. The ends were cut back, 6 bases at V and 15 bases at J, with 21 bases in the middle. CDR3 DNA sequence: TGTGCCAGCAGGCTTGGTGGGACCTCGTTTCTGTTCTTC. Residues: CASRLGGTSFLFF.

This sequence joins TRBV27 and TRBJ2-1, with 8 bases that match TRBD1. V lost 4 bases, J lost 5 bases, and 10 bases stayed unmatched. The CDR3 runs 16 residues. Germline V CDR1 and CDR2: MNHEY, SMNVEV (reference sequence). The CDR3 sequence: CASSSYDRGMDNEQFF. CDR3 DNA: TGTGCCAGCAGTTCCTATGACAGGGGTATGGACAATGAGCAGTTCTTC.

The J gene is TRBJ2-1, the V gene TRBV11-2; the D gene could be TRBD1 or TRBD2 (5 bases each). Trimming left V 4 bases short and J 0 bases short, with 10 bases between. This CDR3 is built from 15 residues. Germline V gives CDR1 SGHAT, CDR2 FQNNGV. The CDR3 coding sequence is TGTGCCAGCAGCTGGGACGGATACTCCTACAATGAGCAGTTCTTC. Its translation: CASSWDGYSYNEQFF.